This TCR beta chain derives from a study of blood T cell repertoires in COVID-19. About the research overall: Acute-phase and convalescent COVID-19 samples originated in the United States, Italy and Spain. In each case, the material was cDNA or gDNA derived from T cells, B-cell-depleted T cells, or PBMCs.

In the source study's methods: Quantification of nucleated cells was approximated via reference gene primer amplification. Using immunoSEQ multiplex PCR, the repertoire was profiled, and TCRdb retains in-frame clones only, with some absent. V, J and clone size were drawn from that table, and D and trimming were deduced from the DNA. Among approximately 12,000 clones listed, more than 80% were seen once. J gave up 5 bases and V 2 bases, and 9 bases lay outside the gene matches. The CDR3 runs 18 residues. The germline V gene encodes CDR1 SGHAT and CDR2 FQNNGV. This TCR came from a human donor in a cohort sampled during active COVID-19. Sequencing was performed on peripheral blood. This chain links TRBV11-2 with TRBJ2-7; 16 bases line up with TRBD2. The CDR3 region is CASSLLSGTSGRANEQYF. The DNA for the CDR3 is TGTGCCAGCAGCTTATTGTCGGGGACTAGCGGGAGGGCCAACGAGCAGTACTTC.